One and the same sample provided the 6 T cell receptor beta chains below, sequenced in a study of cytomegalovirus exposure and HLA in healthy donors. The PCR employed 60 Vbeta primers together with 13 Jbeta primers. Here immunoSEQ multiplex PCR was the method, and the copy in TCRdb shows in-frame clones only, minus some. The table lists approximately 150,000 clones, 60% to 80% of them singletons. The sample was PBMCs. The receptors derive from a man aged 60-69 years in good health and CMV-seronegative.

The chain links TRBV14 to TRBJ2-2, with 9 bases that match TRBD1. Germline CDR1 is SGHDN and CDR2 is FVKESK. V shed 2 bases, J shed 4 bases, and the junction held 2 bases outside the gene matches. There are 15 residues in the CDR3. The CDR3 DNA follows: TGTGCCAGCAGCCAAACAGGGGGCTTCACCGGGGAGCTGTTTTTT. It codes for CASSQTGGFTGELFF. Together with reference TRBV14 and TRBJ2-2, the CDR3 gives the full variable domain: EAGVTQFPSHSVIEKGQTVTLRCDPISGHDNLYWYRRVMGKEIKFLLHFVKESKQDESGMPNNRFLAERTGGTYSTLKVQPAELEDSGVYFCASSQTGGFTGELFFGEGSRLTVL.

The chain links TRBV5-4 to TRBJ2-1; the match to TRBD2 covers 10 bases. The V gene end was trimmed by 0 bases and the J gene end by 7 bases; junction bases not matched to a gene: 4. The CDR3 contains 15 residues. Per the germline V gene, CDR1 is SGHNT and CDR2 is YYREEE (reference sequence). The CDR3 region is CASSLEREGRNEQFF. DNA for the CDR3: TGTGCCAGCAGCTTGGAGCGGGAGGGCCGGAATGAGCAGTTCTTC.

The rearrangement links TRBV5-1 to TRBJ2-1; D gene unclear. V lost 4 bases, J lost 6 bases, and 11 bases lay in between. This CDR3 has 13 amino acids. Germline loops: CDR1 SGHRS, CDR2 YFSETQ. CDR3 nucleotides: TGCGCCAGCAGCCATGGGCAGTTCAATGAGCAGTTCTTC. Its protein product is CASSHGQFNEQFF.

The chain is built from TRBV19 and TRBJ2-7, with a weak D call TRBD2 (5 bases). The germline V and J ends were trimmed by 7 bases and 6 bases, with 16 bases remaining between them. This CDR3 comprises 13 residues. Germline V gene lookup returns CDR1 LNHDA and CDR2 SQIVND (reference sequence). The CDR3 DNA is TGTGCCAGTACTCAATTCGAGGGTGGCGAGCAGTACTTC. Its protein is CASTQFEGGEQYF.

The chain couples TRBV28 to TRBJ2-6; D not certain. Germline assignment: CDR1 MDHEN and CDR2 SYDVKM. V was cut by 1 base and J by 0 bases, with 16 bases left in between. CDR3 size: 19 residues. The CDR3 reads CASSLSFLPGSSGANVLTF. DNA for the CDR3: TGTGCCAGCAGTTTATCCTTTCTTCCAGGCAGCTCTGGGGCCAACGTCCTGACTTTC.

The V call is TRBV7-2, the J call TRBJ2-1; D is possibly TRBD2 (6 bases). This CDR3 is built from 12 residues. Looked up from germline, CDR1 is SGHTA and CDR2 is FQGNSA. The V gene lost 2 bases and the J gene lost 15 bases, with 14 bases spanning the gap. Here the CDR3 reads CASSLSSGLPFF. CDR3 DNA: TGTGCCAGCAGCTTAAGTTCGGGACTTCCGTTCTTC.